This is a list of T cell receptor beta chains from one sample in a study of monozygotic twins with inflammatory bowel disease. TCRdb reprocessed the 5' RACE reads and keeps a single row for each CDR3 protein, giving no DNA. The listing records approximately 400,000 distinct CDR3 sequences. What was sequenced was blood. The receptors were sampled from a human donor with ulcerative colitis or Crohn's disease, or a healthy co-twin of an affected twin (not recorded which). Each CDR3 is given with its conserved first and last residue. The order of the fields is V gene, J gene, CDR3 protein.

V: TRBV11-2
J: TRBJ2-5
CDR3: CTSSSQRETQYF

V: TRBV19
J: TRBJ1-1
CDR3: CASSIGLAGTEAFF

V: TRBV20-1
J: TRBJ1-1
CDR3: CSAPISPHTEAFF

V: TRBV10-3
J: TRBJ1-1
CDR3: CAISFRVRGEAFF

V: TRBV7-2
J: TRBJ2-2
CDR3: CASSSGGVTGELFF

V: TRBV9
J: TRBJ2-7
CDR3: CASSKLAGSYEQYF

V: TRBV20-1
J: TRBJ2-7
CDR3: CSVKRSSSYEQYF

V: TRBV4-1
J: TRBJ1-3
CDR3: CASRQEEYSPSRGNTIYF

V: TRBV20-1
J: TRBJ2-3
CDR3: CSASSLSGDTQYF

V: TRBV27
J: TRBJ2-2
CDR3: CASSWLANTGELFF

V: TRBV10-3
J: TRBJ2-1
CDR3: CATMGQGLNEQFF

V: TRBV20-1
J: TRBJ2-1
CDR3: CSARESGYRGAQDEQFF

V: TRBV6-5
J: TRBJ1-2
CDR3: CASGPTTLYGYTF

V: TRBV7-2
J: TRBJ1-6
CDR3: CASSLGPGSSPLHF

V: TRBV20-1
J: TRBJ2-7
CDR3: CSAREPGLIYEQYF

V: TRBV6-1
J: TRBJ2-3
CDR3: CASSARDRGSPDTQYF

V: TRBV28
J: TRBJ1-2
CDR3: CASSFRDRGSGYTF

V: TRBV6-5
J: TRBJ2-1
CDR3: CASSYRWTSGLYNEQFF

V: TRBV28
J: TRBJ1-1
CDR3: CACRRGNTEAFF

V: TRBV24-1
J: TRBJ2-7
CDR3: CATSDRGRAEQYF

V: TRBV7-9
J: TRBJ1-1
CDR3: CASIQFLGRQSGTEAFF

V: TRBV11-1
J: TRBJ2-7
CDR3: CASSPGMTSGNEQYF

V: TRBV7-2
J: TRBJ2-1
CDR3: CASSLGAGAFNEQFF

V: TRBV5-1
J: TRBJ2-3
CDR3: CASSLDKAGADTQYF

V: TRBV5-1
J: TRBJ1-1
CDR3: CASRALGVTGNTEAFF

V: TRBV27
J: TRBJ1-1
CDR3: CASRQTENTEAFF

V: TRBV29-1
J: TRBJ1-5
CDR3: CSVDGSPYSNQPQHF

V: TRBV5-4
J: TRBJ1-1
CDR3: CASSLGRKVLNTEAFF

V: TRBV29-1
J: TRBJ1-1
CDR3: CSVARTVDTEAFF

V: TRBV7-2
J: TRBJ2-7
CDR3: CASSLVPGQGTYEQYF

V: TRBV12-3/TRBV12-4
J: TRBJ2-7
CDR3: CASSLKGGYEQYF

V: TRBV3-1
J: TRBJ2-3
CDR3: CASSQQWGGGTDTQYF

V: TRBV15
J: TRBJ2-1
CDR3: CATSRESGPSSYNEQFF